Detailed here is one T cell receptor beta chain. Roughly 0.45 to 1 ug RNA was reverse transcribed with random hexamers. TCRdb independently ran MiXCR on the immunoSEQ multiplex PCR reads; one entry per CDR3 protein. Here the sample spans approximately 200,000 distinct CDR3 sequences, 85% to 95% being singletons. This specimen belongs to a study of CD8 T cells in Susac syndrome. The sequence was collected from a human donor with multiple sclerosis. What was sequenced was CD4+ T cells from PBMCs.

CDR3 in DNA: TGCAGTGCTAGAGAGGGCAGCTCTGGGGCCAACGTCCTGACTTTC. It is translated as CSAREGSSGANVLTF. The chain combines TRBV20-1 with TRBJ2-6; D call uncertain. V was pared by 0 bases and J by 0 bases, with 6 bases between. CDR1 and CDR2 from the germline V gene are DFQATT and SNEGSKA (reference sequence). The CDR3 spans 15 residues.